This TCR beta chain derives from a study of blood T cell repertoires in COVID-19. V shed 2 bases and J shed 2 bases, with 21 bases lying between them. The length of the CDR3 is 18 residues. Germline CDR1 MDHEN, CDR2 SYDVKM. Per the original data handling: Amplification from reference gene primers served as the basis for estimated nucleated cell counts. Generated by immunoSEQ multiplex PCR, the TCRdb table keeps only in-frame clones and is missing some. V and J calls and clone size follow that table, whereas D and trimming were derived from the DNA. The top ten clones hold roughly 2.6% of a sample with about 170,000 clones, approximately 83% of them seen once.

The sample taken for sequencing was peripheral blood. The genes are TRBV28 and TRBJ2-5, with D possibly matching TRBD2 (6 bases). The origin of this receptor is a human donor with acute or convalescent COVID-19. The donor label of this sample is uncertain. This chain's CDR3 is CASSLGGSRAVLQETQYF. CDR3 DNA sequence: TGTGCCAGCAGTTTAGGGGGGTCCCGGGCAGTTCTTCAAGAGACCCAGTACTTC.